This T cell receptor (beta chain) was captured in a study of OX40 agonist ivuxolimab in advanced cancers. Study results and limitations: Expanded peripheral T cells had an undetermined antigen specificity. Clonal expansion by week 6 occurred in CD4+ and CD8+ blood T cells (at 0.1 to 3.0 mg/kg).

Comments on this clone: What it recognizes is unknown.

Sequencing used immunoSEQ multiplex PCR; TCRdb keeps in-frame clones, though not all of them. The sample contains approximately 70,000 clones, less than 90% of which appear only once. In germline, CDR1 is SGHNT, CDR2 YYREEE (reference sequence). Trimming took 0 bases from V and 0 from J, leaving 10 bases between them. This CDR3 region has 16 residues. The timepoints at which blood was sampled were baseline, cycle 4 day 1, and cycle 7 day 1. The TCR comes from an adult with an advanced solid tumor such as melanoma, head and neck, liver or kidney cancer. The starting material was CD4+ or CD8+ T cells sorted from blood, obtained in a trial of the OX40 agonist ivuxolimab. The chain uses TRBV5-4 and TRBJ1-3; D perhaps matches TRBD1 (6 bases). CDR3 protein: CASSLGQAGSGNTIYF. As DNA, the CDR3 is TGTGCCAGCAGCTTGGGACAGGCGGGCTCTGGAAACACCATATATTTT.